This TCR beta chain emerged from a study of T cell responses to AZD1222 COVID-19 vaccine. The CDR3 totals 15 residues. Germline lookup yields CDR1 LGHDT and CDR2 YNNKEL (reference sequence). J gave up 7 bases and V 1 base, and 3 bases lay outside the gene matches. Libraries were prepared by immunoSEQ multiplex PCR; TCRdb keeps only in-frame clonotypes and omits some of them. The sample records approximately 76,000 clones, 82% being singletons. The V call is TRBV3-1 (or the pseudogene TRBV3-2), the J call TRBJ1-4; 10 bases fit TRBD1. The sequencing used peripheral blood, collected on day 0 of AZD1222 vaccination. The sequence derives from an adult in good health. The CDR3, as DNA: TGTGCCAGCAGCCAAGCGACAGGGGGCGGTGAAAAACTGTTTTTT. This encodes CASSQATGGGEKLFF.